This T cell receptor beta chain was sequenced in a study of blood T cell repertoires in COVID-19. The CDR3 consists of 13 residues. Germline V gene lookup returns CDR1 MDHEN and CDR2 SYDVKM. V was shortened by 7 bases and J by 4 bases, with 8 bases between the two germline ends. Source study methods: Quantification of nucleated cells was approximated via reference gene primer amplification. Sequencing used immunoSEQ multiplex PCR; TCRdb keeps in-frame clones, though not all of them. Clone size and V and J calls were adopted from that table, with D and trimming inferred from the DNA. The data contain 200,000 to 250,000 clones, 90% of them seen just once; the ten biggest clones take up roughly 2.5%. Enrolled during active infection, Seattle patients were then followed longitudinally.

The V and J genes are TRBV28 and TRBJ1-6; no clear D gene. This clonotype originated in a man aged 30 to 39 with COVID-19, enrolled during active disease. Sequencing input: peripheral blood. CDR3 in DNA: TGTGCCAGCAAAGGGAGTTATAATTCACCCCTCCACTTT. Translation gives CASKGSYNSPLHF.